These 7 T cell receptor beta chains were all obtained from the same sample, sequenced in a study of cytomegalovirus exposure and HLA in healthy donors. The PCR made use of 60 Vbeta and 13 Jbeta primers. The protocol was immunoSEQ multiplex PCR, while the TCRdb copy is restricted to in-frame clones and leaves out a portion. The profile shows about 150,000 clones, approximately 72% of them singletons. The material sequenced was PBMCs. These receptor sequences come from a young man in good health and CMV-seronegative.

Only a few counts were recorded for this clone. The rearrangement uses TRBV6-5 and TRBJ1-5, with a weak D call TRBD1 (6 bases). This CDR3 contains 14 residues. Germline values: CDR1 MNHEY, CDR2 SVGAGI. V dropped 5 bases and J dropped 2 bases, with 10 bases sitting between them. CDR3 sequence (DNA): TGTGCCAGCAGTCCTTACAGGGGCAATCAGCCCCAGCATTTT. It translates to CASSPYRGNQPQHF.

The CDR3 loop is CASSYSSYYGRGTSGEQYF. In DNA, the CDR3 is TGTGCCAGCAGTTACAGCTCTTACTACGGAAGAGGGACTAGCGGCGAGCAGTACTTC. J is TRBJ2-7 and V is TRBV7-9; TRBD2 matches at 11 bases. From germline, CDR1 is SEHNR and CDR2 FQNEAQ (reference sequence). The J segment lost 6 bases and the V segment lost 6 bases, leaving 22 bases of the junction unmatched. The CDR3 extends over 19 amino acids.

The V call is TRBV5-1, the J call TRBJ1-4, with 10 bases matching TRBD1. The V and J ends lost 0 bases and 7 bases, in that order; junction bases with no gene match: 0. Germline CDR1 is SGHRS and CDR2 is YFSETQ. The CDR3 is made up of 14 amino acids. The DNA for the CDR3 is TGCGCCAGCAGCTTGGGGACAGGGGGTGAAAAACTGTTTTTT. It translates to CASSLGTGGEKLFF.

This chain joins TRBV7-8 and TRBJ2-1, with 7 bases aligning to TRBD2. The CDR3 totals 15 residues. The V gene's germline CDR1 is SGHVS and CDR2 FQNEAQ. Trimming took 5 bases from V and 2 from J; bases not matched to a gene: 6. The chain's CDR3 is CASSAGLGTYNEQFF. CDR3 DNA: TGTGCCAGCAGCGCCGGACTAGGGACCTACAATGAGCAGTTCTTC.

J is TRBJ2-7 and V is TRBV28; 8 bases agree with TRBD1. With 2 bases clipped from V and 3 bases from J, the junction kept 6 bases outside the gene matches. CDR1 is MDHEN and CDR2 is SYDVKM in the germline V gene. The CDR3 is 15 amino acids. CDR3 amino acids: CASSLGPGGIYEQYF. CDR3 nucleotides: TGTGCCAGCAGTTTAGGTCCAGGGGGCATCTACGAGCAGTACTTC.

In this sample, this clone turned up a few times. The rearrangement uses TRBV15 and TRBJ2-2; TRBD1 aligns across 8 bases. Losses at the gene ends were 8 bases for V and 4 bases for J; bases not matched to a gene: 12. Germline CDR1 reads LNHNV; CDR2 reads YYDKDF (reference sequence). The CDR3 sequence is 16 residues long. For the CDR3, the DNA is TGTGCCACCGGGACAGGTCGAGTTGGTGGCACCGGGGAGCTGTTTTTT. This translates into CATGTGRVGGTGELFF.

The rearrangement links TRBV15 to TRBJ2-6, with TRBD1 matching over 7 bases. The germline CDR1 and CDR2 sequences are LNHNV and YYDKDF (reference sequence). J gave up 0 bases and V 0 bases, and 2 bases lay outside the gene matches. The CDR3 runs to 17 residues. The CDR3 nucleotides are TGTGCCACCAGCAGAGATTGGGACAGCTCTGGGGCCAACGTCCTGACTTTC. This sequence encodes CATSRDWDSSGANVLTF. The full variable domain, completed using reference TRBV15 and TRBJ2-6, is DAMVIQNPRYQVTQFGKPVTLSCSQTLNHNVMYWYQQKSSQAPKLLFHYYDKDFNNEADTPDNFQSRRPNTSFCFLDIRSPGLGDTAMYLCATSRDWDSSGANVLTFGAGSRLTVL.